Listed below are T cell receptor beta chains from one sample, sequenced in a study of cytomegalovirus exposure and HLA in healthy donors. Measured with immunoSEQ multiplex PCR; TCRdb has only the in-frame clones, and not every one. This sample has over 100,000 clones, with around 89% found just once. Sequencing was carried out using PBMCs. Source of these receptors: a woman younger than 30 in good health and CMV-seropositive. CDR3s include the opening cysteine and the closing phenylalanine or tryptophan. The D gene is left open where the match is weak. Clone size is given for some rows only: seen once, a few or many times, or a class if the clone is expanded.

J gene: TRBJ2-7; D gene: NA; clone size: NA; V gene: TRBV5-1; CDR3 protein: CASSLAQGRTYEQYF; CDR3 DNA: TGCGCCAGCAGCTTGGCGCAGGGGCGGACCTACGAGCAGTACTTC
J gene: TRBJ2-4; D gene: TRBD2; clone size: NA; V gene: TRBV29-1; CDR3 protein: CSVELWASGENIQYF; CDR3 DNA: TGCAGCGTTGAACTGTGGGCTAGCGGGGAAAACATTCAGTACTTC
J gene: TRBJ2-7; D gene: NA; clone size: few; V gene: TRBV6-1; CDR3 protein: CATTLGGSSYEQYF; CDR3 DNA: TGTGCCACCACCTTAGGGGGAAGCTCCTACGAGCAGTACTTC
J gene: TRBJ1-1; D gene: NA; clone size: NA; V gene: TRBV7-2; CDR3 protein: CASSLDMNTEAFF; CDR3 DNA: TGTGCCAGCAGCCTAGACATGAACACTGAAGCTTTCTTT
J gene: TRBJ2-2; D gene: TRBD2; clone size: NA; V gene: TRBV10-2; CDR3 protein: CASSGTRGTGELFF; CDR3 DNA: TGCGCCAGCAGCGGGACTAGAGGCACCGGGGAGCTGTTTTTT
J gene: TRBJ1-2; D gene: TRBD1; clone size: few; V gene: TRBV7-3; CDR3 protein: CASSSGTGDGYTF; CDR3 DNA: TGTGCCAGCAGCTCCGGGACAGGGGACGGCTACACCTTC
J gene: TRBJ2-1; D gene: TRBD2; clone size: NA; V gene: TRBV27; CDR3 protein: CASSLTSGGAHEQFF; CDR3 DNA: TGTGCCAGCAGCCTTACTAGCGGGGGGGCCCATGAGCAGTTCTTC
J gene: TRBJ1-5; D gene: TRBD1; clone size: NA; V gene: TRBV19; CDR3 protein: CASSISGDSRNQPQHF; CDR3 DNA: TGTGCCAGTAGTATATCTGGGGACAGTAGAAATCAGCCCCAGCATTTT
J gene: TRBJ1-1; D gene: NA; clone size: NA; V gene: TRBV27; CDR3 protein: CASSLDRTHEAFF; CDR3 DNA: TGTGCCAGCAGTTTAGACAGGACTCATGAAGCTTTCTTT
J gene: TRBJ2-2; D gene: NA; clone size: NA; V gene: TRBV28; CDR3 protein: CASSFLEGTGELFF; CDR3 DNA: TGTGCCAGCAGTTTCCTAGAGGGCACCGGGGAGCTGTTTTTT
J gene: TRBJ2-7; D gene: NA; clone size: NA; V gene: TRBV15; CDR3 protein: CATSREGEAHEQYF; CDR3 DNA: TGTGCCACCAGCAGAGAAGGGGAGGCCCACGAGCAGTACTTC
J gene: TRBJ1-1; D gene: NA; clone size: NA; V gene: TRBV7-9; CDR3 protein: CASSLTQLMNTEAFF; CDR3 DNA: TGTGCCAGCAGCTTAACACAGTTAATGAACACTGAAGCTTTCTTT
J gene: TRBJ2-1; D gene: TRBD1; clone size: NA; V gene: TRBV9; CDR3 protein: CASSVGGTGGNEQFF; CDR3 DNA: TGTGCCAGCAGCGTAGGGGGGACAGGGGGCAATGAGCAGTTCTTC
J gene: TRBJ1-5; D gene: NA; clone size: NA; V gene: TRBV5-1; CDR3 protein: CASSLGSGNQPQHF; CDR3 DNA: TGCGCCAGCAGCTTGGGTAGCGGGAATCAGCCCCAGCATTTT
J gene: TRBJ1-5; D gene: NA; clone size: NA; V gene: TRBV21-1; CDR3 protein: CASSTVRGQGQPQHF; CDR3 DNA: TGTGCCAGCAGCACCGTTAGGGGGCAGGGTCAGCCCCAGCATTTT
J gene: TRBJ2-3; D gene: TRBD1; clone size: NA; V gene: TRBV4-1; CDR3 protein: CASSQVAQGVDTQYF; CDR3 DNA: TGCGCCAGCAGCCAAGTAGCGCAGGGGGTAGATACGCAGTATTTT
J gene: TRBJ2-1; D gene: TRBD2; clone size: NA; V gene: TRBV5-1; CDR3 protein: CASSFGTSNEQFF; CDR3 DNA: TGCGCCAGCAGCTTTGGGACTAGCAATGAGCAGTTCTTC
J gene: TRBJ1-1; D gene: TRBD1; clone size: NA; V gene: TRBV6-7; CDR3 protein: CASISWDRGHRSEAFF; CDR3 DNA: TGTGCCAGCATCTCTTGGGACAGGGGACATCGGAGTGAAGCTTTCTTT
J gene: TRBJ1-5; D gene: TRBD1; clone size: once; V gene: TRBV7-2; CDR3 protein: CASSSGQGVSSNQPQHF; CDR3 DNA: TGTGCCAGCAGCTCGGGACAGGGGGTTTCGAGCAATCAGCCCCAGCATTTT
J gene: TRBJ2-7; D gene: TRBD1; clone size: NA; V gene: TRBV7-2; CDR3 protein: CASSYGLYTGAGYEQYF; CDR3 DNA: TGTGCCAGCAGCTATGGCCTCTACACAGGGGCAGGTTACGAGCAGTACTTC
J gene: TRBJ1-3; D gene: TRBD1; clone size: NA; V gene: TRBV2; CDR3 protein: CASSELDRGGNTIYF; CDR3 DNA: TGTGCCAGCAGTGAGTTAGACAGGGGTGGAAACACCATATATTTT
J gene: TRBJ2-1; D gene: TRBD1; clone size: NA; V gene: TRBV5-1; CDR3 protein: CASSLGQGAGNEQFF; CDR3 DNA: TGCGCCAGCAGCTTGGGACAGGGGGCGGGCAATGAGCAGTTCTTC
J gene: TRBJ2-2; D gene: NA; clone size: NA; V gene: TRBV5-6; CDR3 protein: CASSLAQGTGELFF; CDR3 DNA: TGTGCCAGCAGCTTGGCCCAGGGAACCGGGGAGCTGTTTTTT
J gene: TRBJ1-2; D gene: TRBD1; clone size: NA; V gene: TRBV18; CDR3 protein: CASSPPLGTAGYGYTF; CDR3 DNA: TGTGCCAGCTCACCACCACTCGGGACAGCCGGCTATGGCTACACCTTC
J gene: TRBJ2-1; D gene: NA; clone size: NA; V gene: TRBV6-1; CDR3 protein: CASSEAQGGGRMGQFF; CDR3 DNA: TGTGCCAGCAGTGAAGCGCAGGGGGGCGGTAGGATGGGACAGTTCTTC
J gene: TRBJ1-2; D gene: TRBD1; clone size: NA; V gene: TRBV6-5; CDR3 protein: CASRMDRFYGYTF; CDR3 DNA: TGTGCCAGCAGGATGGACAGGTTCTATGGCTACACCTTC
J gene: TRBJ1-1; D gene: NA; clone size: NA; V gene: TRBV18; CDR3 protein: CASSPSRANTEAFF; CDR3 DNA: TGTGCCAGCTCACCCTCACGAGCGAACACTGAAGCTTTCTTT
J gene: TRBJ1-1; D gene: NA; clone size: NA; V gene: TRBV27; CDR3 protein: CASSLRHPNTEAFF; CDR3 DNA: TGTGCCAGCAGTTTACGACACCCGAACACTGAAGCTTTCTTT
J gene: TRBJ1-1; D gene: TRBD1; clone size: NA; V gene: TRBV4-1; CDR3 protein: CASSQITGTGENTEAFF; CDR3 DNA: TGCGCCAGCAGCCAAATAACTGGGACAGGGGAAAATACTGAAGCTTTCTTT
J gene: TRBJ1-1; D gene: TRBD1; clone size: NA; V gene: TRBV9; CDR3 protein: CASSVEHRGTEAFF; CDR3 DNA: TGTGCCAGCAGCGTAGAGCACAGGGGGACTGAAGCTTTCTTT
J gene: TRBJ1-2; D gene: NA; clone size: few; V gene: TRBV6-1; CDR3 protein: CASSEVGWTEEYGYTF; CDR3 DNA: TGTGCCAGCAGTGAAGTAGGTTGGACAGAAGAATATGGCTACACCTTC
J gene: TRBJ2-6; D gene: NA; clone size: NA; V gene: TRBV4-1; CDR3 protein: CASTSGSKVSGANVLTF; CDR3 DNA: TGCGCCAGCACGTCCGGGAGTAAGGTCTCTGGGGCCAACGTCCTGACTTTC
J gene: TRBJ1-1; D gene: NA; clone size: NA; V gene: TRBV6-1; CDR3 protein: CASSNKRGGTEAFF; CDR3 DNA: TGTGCCAGCAGTAACAAGAGAGGTGGCACTGAAGCTTTCTTT
J gene: TRBJ2-1; D gene: NA; clone size: NA; V gene: TRBV7-2; CDR3 protein: CASSRRELGSYNEQFF; CDR3 DNA: TGTGCCAGCAGCCGCCGGGAGTTGGGGTCATACAATGAGCAGTTCTTC
J gene: TRBJ2-6; D gene: NA; clone size: NA; V gene: TRBV5-6; CDR3 protein: CASTRWGANVLTF; CDR3 DNA: TGTGCCAGCACGAGGTGGGGGGCCAACGTCCTGACTTTC
J gene: TRBJ1-1; D gene: NA; clone size: NA; V gene: TRBV6-1; CDR3 protein: CASSVRQVTVSNTEAFF; CDR3 DNA: TGTGCCAGCAGTGTTCGGCAGGTAACCGTCTCGAACACTGAAGCTTTCTTT
J gene: TRBJ2-1; D gene: NA; clone size: NA; V gene: TRBV19; CDR3 protein: CASTRPPSFEQFF; CDR3 DNA: TGTGCCAGTACCCGCCCCCCTAGCTTCGAGCAGTTCTTC
J gene: TRBJ2-3; D gene: NA; clone size: NA; V gene: TRBV10-1; CDR3 protein: CASSESSPKRTDTQYF; CDR3 DNA: TGCGCCAGCAGTGAGTCGTCCCCGAAGCGAACAGATACGCAGTATTTT
J gene: TRBJ1-5; D gene: TRBD1; clone size: once; V gene: TRBV28; CDR3 protein: CASRDRSTGPQHF; CDR3 DNA: TGTGCCAGCAGGGACAGGAGTACAGGGCCCCAGCATTTT
J gene: TRBJ2-7; D gene: TRBD1; clone size: NA; V gene: TRBV27; CDR3 protein: CASRTGTGPYEQYF; CDR3 DNA: TGTGCCAGCAGGACCGGGACAGGGCCCTACGAGCAGTACTTC